This T cell receptor (beta chain) derives from a study of T-cell reconstitution after alpha-beta-depleted transplantation in children. This clonotype occurred many times. Construction of the TCRbeta library involved unique molecular identifiers. Each CDR3 protein gets one entry after TCRdb re-called the PCR reads with MiXCR. Of 670,000 or so distinct CDR3 sequences listed, about 12% are singletons. The germline V gene encodes CDR1 SGHRS and CDR2 YFSETQ. The CDR3 extends over 15 amino acids. The V gene end was trimmed by 2 bases and the J gene end by 5 bases; junction bases not matched to a gene: 5. The source was PBMCs, collected before TCRalphabeta/CD19-depleted stem cell transplant. V gene TRBV5-1 combines with J gene TRBJ2-1, with TRBD2 matching 9 bases. The sequence derives from a girl aged 2 to 9 with congenital amegakaryocytic thrombocytopenia, due to receive a stem cell transplant. CDR3 sequence (DNA): TGCGCCAGCAGCTTTAGCGGGAGTATGGACAATGAGCAGTTCTTC. Amino acid sequence: CASSFSGSMDNEQFF.